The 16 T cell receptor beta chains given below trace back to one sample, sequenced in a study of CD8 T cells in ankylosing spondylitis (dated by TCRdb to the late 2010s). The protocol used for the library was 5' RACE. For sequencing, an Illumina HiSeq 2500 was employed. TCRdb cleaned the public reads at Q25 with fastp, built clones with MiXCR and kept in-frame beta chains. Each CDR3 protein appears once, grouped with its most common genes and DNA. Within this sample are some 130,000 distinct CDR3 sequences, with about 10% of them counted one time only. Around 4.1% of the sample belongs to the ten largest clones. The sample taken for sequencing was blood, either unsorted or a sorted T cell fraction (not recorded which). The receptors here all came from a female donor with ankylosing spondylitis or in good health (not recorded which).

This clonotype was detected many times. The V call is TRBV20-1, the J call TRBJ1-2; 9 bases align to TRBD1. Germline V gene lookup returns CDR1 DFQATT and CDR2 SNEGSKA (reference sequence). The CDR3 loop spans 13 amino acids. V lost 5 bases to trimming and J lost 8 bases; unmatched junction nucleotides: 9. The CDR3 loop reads CSALTGGSRGYTF. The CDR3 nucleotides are TGCAGTGCTTTGACAGGGGGTAGTAGAGGCTACACCTTC.

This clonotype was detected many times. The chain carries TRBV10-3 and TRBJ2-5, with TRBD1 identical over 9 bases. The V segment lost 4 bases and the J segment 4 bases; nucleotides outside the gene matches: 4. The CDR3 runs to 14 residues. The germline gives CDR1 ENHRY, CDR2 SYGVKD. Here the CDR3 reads CAISGTGDPETQYF. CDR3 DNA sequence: TGTGCCATCAGTGGGACAGGGGATCCAGAGACCCAGTACTTC.

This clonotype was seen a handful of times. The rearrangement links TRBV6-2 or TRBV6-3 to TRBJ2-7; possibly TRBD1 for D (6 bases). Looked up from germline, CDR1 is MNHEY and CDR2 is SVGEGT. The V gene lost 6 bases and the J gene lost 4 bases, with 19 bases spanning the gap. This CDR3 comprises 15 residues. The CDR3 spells CASSPSAGQTYEQYF. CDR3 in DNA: TGTGCCAGCAGCCCCTCGGCCGGACAGACTTACGAGCAGTACTTC.

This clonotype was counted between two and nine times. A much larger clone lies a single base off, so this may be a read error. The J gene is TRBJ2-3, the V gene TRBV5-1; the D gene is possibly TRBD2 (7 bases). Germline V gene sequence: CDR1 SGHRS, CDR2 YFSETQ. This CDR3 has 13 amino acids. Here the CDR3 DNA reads TGCGCCAGCAGCGGGGGGGCGACAGATATGCAGTATTTT. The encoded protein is CASSGGATDMQYF.

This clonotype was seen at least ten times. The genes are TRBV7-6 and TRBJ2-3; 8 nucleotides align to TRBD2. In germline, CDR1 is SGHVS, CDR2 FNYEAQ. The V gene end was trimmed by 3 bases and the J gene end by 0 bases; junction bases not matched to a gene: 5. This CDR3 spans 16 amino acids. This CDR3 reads CASSFQLAESTDTQYF. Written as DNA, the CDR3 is TGTGCCAGCAGCTTTCAACTAGCGGAAAGCACAGATACGCAGTATTTT. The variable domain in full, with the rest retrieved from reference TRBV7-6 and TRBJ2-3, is GAGVSQSPRYKVTKRGQDVALRCDPISGHVSLYWYRQALGQGPEFLTYFNYEAQQDKSGLPNDRFSAERPEGSISTLTIQRTEQRDSAMYRCASSFQLAESTDTQYFGPGTRLTVL.

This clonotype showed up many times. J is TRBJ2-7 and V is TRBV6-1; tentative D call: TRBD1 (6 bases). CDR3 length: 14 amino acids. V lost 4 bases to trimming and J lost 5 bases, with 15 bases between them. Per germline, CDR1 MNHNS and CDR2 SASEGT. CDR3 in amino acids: CASSVEGRGNEQYF. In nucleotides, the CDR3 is TGTGCCAGCAGTGTAGAAGGCAGGGGCAACGAGCAGTACTTC.

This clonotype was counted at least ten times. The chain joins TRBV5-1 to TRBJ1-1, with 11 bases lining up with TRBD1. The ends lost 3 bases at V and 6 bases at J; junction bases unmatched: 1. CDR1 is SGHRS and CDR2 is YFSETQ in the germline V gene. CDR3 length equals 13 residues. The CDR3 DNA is TGCGCCAGCAGCTGGACAGGGGGCCCTGAAGCTTTCTTT. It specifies CASSWTGGPEAFF.

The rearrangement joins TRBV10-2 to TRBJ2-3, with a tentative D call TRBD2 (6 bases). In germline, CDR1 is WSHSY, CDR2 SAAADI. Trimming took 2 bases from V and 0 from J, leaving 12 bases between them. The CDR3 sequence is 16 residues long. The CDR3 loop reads CASSEGVAVSTDTQYF. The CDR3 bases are TGCGCCAGCAGTGAGGGGGTAGCGGTCAGCACAGATACGCAGTATTTT.

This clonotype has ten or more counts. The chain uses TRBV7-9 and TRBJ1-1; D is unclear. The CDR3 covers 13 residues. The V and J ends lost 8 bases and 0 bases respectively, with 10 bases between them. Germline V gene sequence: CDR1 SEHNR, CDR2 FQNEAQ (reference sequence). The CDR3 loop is CASAEFVNTEAFF. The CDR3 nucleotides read TGTGCCAGCGCGGAATTCGTGAACACTGAAGCTTTCTTT.

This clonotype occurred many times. CDR3 amino acids: CSARAGTGSYEQYF. The CDR3, as DNA: TGCAGTGCTAGAGCCGGGACAGGGTCCTACGAGCAGTACTTC. The V call is TRBV20-1, the J call TRBJ2-7; 9 bases are a match to TRBD1. V shed 1 base, J shed 1 base, and the junction held 2 bases outside the gene matches. Germline V CDR1 and CDR2: DFQATT, SNEGSKA (reference sequence). The CDR3 runs 14 residues.

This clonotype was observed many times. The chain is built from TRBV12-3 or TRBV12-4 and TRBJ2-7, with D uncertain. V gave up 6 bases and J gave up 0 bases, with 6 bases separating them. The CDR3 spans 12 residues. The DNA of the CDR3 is TGTGCCAGCAGCCGCAACTCCTACGAGCAGTACTTC. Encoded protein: CASSRNSYEQYF.

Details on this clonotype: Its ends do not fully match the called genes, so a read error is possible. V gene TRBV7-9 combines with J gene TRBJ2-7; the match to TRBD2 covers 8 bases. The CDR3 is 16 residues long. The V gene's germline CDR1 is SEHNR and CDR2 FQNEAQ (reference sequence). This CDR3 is CASTYSTSGSSCEQYF. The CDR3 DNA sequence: TGTGCCAGCACCTACTCCACTAGCGGCAGCTCCTGCGAGCAGTATTTC.

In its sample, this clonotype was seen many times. In DNA form, the CDR3 reads TGCAGTGCTAGAGCCCCAGCGGGAGGGCCGATCAATGAGCAGTTCTTC. This translates into CSARAPAGGPINEQFF. V gene TRBV20-1 combines with J gene TRBJ2-1, with 10 bases identical to TRBD2. The CDR3 has 16 residues. V dropped 1 base and J dropped 6; count of bases not matched to a gene: 9. CDR1 and CDR2 (germline): DFQATT, SNEGSKA (reference sequence).

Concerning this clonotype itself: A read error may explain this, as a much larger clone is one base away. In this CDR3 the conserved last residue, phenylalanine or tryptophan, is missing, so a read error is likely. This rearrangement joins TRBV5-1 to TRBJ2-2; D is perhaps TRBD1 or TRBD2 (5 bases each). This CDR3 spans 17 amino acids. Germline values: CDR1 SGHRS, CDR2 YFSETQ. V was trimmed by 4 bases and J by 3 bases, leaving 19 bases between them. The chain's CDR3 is CASSKGRYLGDTGELFL. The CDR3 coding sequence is TGCGCCAGCAGCAAGGGACGATACCTGGGGGACACCGGGGAGCTGTTTTTA.

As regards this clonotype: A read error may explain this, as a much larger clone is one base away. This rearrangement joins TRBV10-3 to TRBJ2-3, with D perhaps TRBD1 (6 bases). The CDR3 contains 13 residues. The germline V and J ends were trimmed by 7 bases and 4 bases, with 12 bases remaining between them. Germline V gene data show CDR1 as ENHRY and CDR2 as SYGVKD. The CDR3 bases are TGTGCCATCAAGGACAGCCCCGCAGATACGCAGTATTTT. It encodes CAIKDSPADTQYF.

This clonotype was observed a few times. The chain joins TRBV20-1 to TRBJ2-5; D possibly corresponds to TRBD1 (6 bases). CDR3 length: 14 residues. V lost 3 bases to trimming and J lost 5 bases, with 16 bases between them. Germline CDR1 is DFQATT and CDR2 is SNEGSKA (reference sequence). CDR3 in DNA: TGCAGTGCTAGGGGGGCTGACAGGCTGGAGACCCAGTACTTC. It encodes CSARGADRLETQYF.